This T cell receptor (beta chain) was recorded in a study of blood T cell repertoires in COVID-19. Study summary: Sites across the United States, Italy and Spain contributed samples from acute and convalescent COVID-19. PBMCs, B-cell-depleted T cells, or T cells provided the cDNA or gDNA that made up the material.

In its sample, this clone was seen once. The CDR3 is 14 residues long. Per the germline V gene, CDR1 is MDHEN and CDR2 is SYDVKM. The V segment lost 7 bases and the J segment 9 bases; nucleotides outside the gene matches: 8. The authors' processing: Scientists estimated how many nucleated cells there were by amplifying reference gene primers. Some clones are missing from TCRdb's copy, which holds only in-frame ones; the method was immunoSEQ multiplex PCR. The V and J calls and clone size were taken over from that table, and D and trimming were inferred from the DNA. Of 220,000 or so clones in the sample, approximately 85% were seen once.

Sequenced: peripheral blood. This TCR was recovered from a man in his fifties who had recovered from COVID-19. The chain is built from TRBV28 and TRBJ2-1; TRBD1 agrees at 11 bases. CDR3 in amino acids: CASKGQGVPGEQFF. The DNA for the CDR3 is TGTGCCAGCAAGGGACAGGGGGTACCCGGTGAGCAGTTCTTC.